These T cell receptor beta chains were read from a single sample in a study of control samples from healthy donors and cancer patients. Here immunoSEQ multiplex PCR was the method, and the copy in TCRdb shows in-frame clones only, minus some. Seen here are under 85,000 clones, about four fifths observed once, and the top ten hold about 3%. The sequenced material came from PBMCs. The receptors here all came from a woman in her 50s with lung cancer. The CDR3 runs from the conserved cysteine through the conserved F or W. Each record gives: clone size, J gene, CDR3 length, D gene, V gene, CDR3 protein, CDR3 DNA. The D gene is left open where the match is weak. Some rows have no size entry. The others give once, few or many, or a class for an expanded clone.

. TRBJ2-7 11 . TRBV29-1 CSVERGAEQYF TGCAGCGTTGAACGAGGGGCCGAGCAGTACTTC
. TRBJ1-5 15 . TRBV11-2 CASSSSGEKRQPQHF TGTGCCAGCAGCTCTTCGGGGGAAAAGAGACAGCCCCAGCATTTT
. TRBJ1-3 14 TRBD1 TRBV2 CASSSDRGGNTIYF TGTGCCAGCAGTTCCGACAGGGGAGGAAACACCATATATTTT
. TRBJ2-3 15 . TRBV19 CASSISLSSTDTQYF TGTGCCAGTAGTATAAGTCTATCTAGCACAGATACGCAGTATTTT
. TRBJ2-7 15 TRBD1 TRBV5-6 CASSLRDSRRYEQYF TGTGCCAGCAGCCTCAGGGACAGTCGAAGATACGAGCAGTACTTC
. TRBJ1-5 15 . TRBV28 CASTLGGRSNQPQHF TGTGCCAGCACCTTGGGTGGGCGGAGCAATCAGCCCCAGCATTTT
. TRBJ2-1 15 TRBD2 TRBV9 CASSPPGLAYNEQFF TGTGCCAGCAGCCCTCCGGGACTAGCCTACAATGAGCAGTTCTTC
. TRBJ2-5 15 . TRBV27 CASSQAGTAQETQYF TGTGCCAGCAGCCAAGCCGGGACTGCGCAAGAGACCCAGTACTTC
. TRBJ1-3 15 TRBD1 TRBV4-1 CASSQEERTGDTIYF TGCGCCAGCAGCCAAGAGGAACGGACAGGGGACACCATATATTTT
. TRBJ2-3 16 TRBD1 TRBV7-9 CASSLGDRGFSDTQYF TGTGCCAGCAGCTTAGGAGACAGGGGGTTTAGTGATACGCAGTATTTT
. TRBJ1-2 15 . TRBV19 CASSPRQDSFYGYTF TGTGCCAGTAGTCCTCGACAGGACAGCTTCTATGGCTACACCTTC
once TRBJ1-1 15 TRBD1 TRBV6-5 CASSLTRQGRAEAFF TGTGCCAGCAGTTTAACAAGACAGGGAAGGGCTGAAGCTTTCTTT
. TRBJ1-4 15 . TRBV14 CASSQVGGTNEKLFF TGTGCCAGCAGCCAAGTCGGGGGGACTAATGAAAAACTGTTTTTT
medium-sized TRBJ1-5 15 TRBD1 TRBV6-6 CASSYSGGSNQPQHF TGTGCCAGCAGTTACTCAGGGGGCTCGAATCAGCCCCAGCATTTT
. TRBJ2-1 15 TRBD1 TRBV5-1 CASSPGQGAYNEQFF TGCGCCAGCAGCCCCGGACAGGGGGCATACAATGAGCAGTTCTTC
. TRBJ1-2 14 TRBD1 TRBV24-1 CATSDETGSYGYTF TGTGCCACCAGTGATGAGACAGGGTCCTATGGCTACACCTTC